A single sample is the source of the 6 T cell receptor beta chains below, sequenced in a study of T cells in Graves' hyperthyroidism and ophthalmopathy (dated by TCRdb to between 2018 and 2020). Receptors were amplified or captured by multiplex PCR. The reads were generated on an Illumina HiSeq 2000. The TCR beta CDR3 regions were amplified from RNA transcripts. The first round of RT-PCR for the TCR CDR3 was performed with the HTBI primer set and the Qiagen OneStep RT-PCR kit. TCRdb handled the public reads itself, with Q25 trimming in fastp and clone calling in MiXCR, and kept productive beta chains. When rows share a CDR3 protein, they turn into one entry using the most common DNA and genes. This sample is represented by hundreds of thousands of distinct CDR3 sequences; less than 20% of them were singletons. The ten most abundant clones make up 7.5% to 8% of the sample. The material sequenced was blood. All receptors derive from a woman in her late teens or twenties with Graves' hyperthyroidism.

This clonotype came up a few times. This chain links TRBV5-1 with TRBJ1-1, with a weak D call TRBD1 (5 bases). Germline-derived CDR1 and CDR2 are SGHRS and YFSETQ. V was shortened by 5 bases and J by 1 base, with 12 bases between the two germline ends. This CDR3 has 14 residues. CDR3 nucleotides: TGCGCCAGCAGGGCCGGGACCACGAACACTGAAGCTTTCTTT. It translates to CASRAGTTNTEAFF.

This clonotype was seen at least ten times. This rearrangement joins TRBV11-1 to TRBJ2-5, with D perhaps matching TRBD1 or TRBD2 (5 bases each). V gave up 5 bases and J gave up 5 bases, with 15 bases separating them. This CDR3 has 14 residues. Germline V gives CDR1 SGHAT, CDR2 FQDESV (reference sequence). The CDR3 is CASSRGGTYETQYF. The CDR3 bases are TGTGCCAGCAGCCGTGGGGGAACCTATGAGACCCAGTACTTC.

J is TRBJ2-7 and V is TRBV10-3; D might be TRBD2 (5 bases). This CDR3 spans 16 amino acids. The germline V gene has CDR1 ENHRY and CDR2 SYGVKD. Trimming took 2 bases from V and 6 from J, leaving 20 bases between them. The DNA for the CDR3 is TGTGCCATCAGTGAGGGGAGTCTAGGGTTCAACGGCGAGCAGTACTTC. Its protein is CAISEGSLGFNGEQYF.

In this sample, this clonotype turned up a few times. V usage is TRBV7-2 and J usage is TRBJ2-3, with 10 positions matching TRBD2. V shed 2 bases, J shed 1 base, and the junction held 3 bases outside the gene matches. The germline CDR1 and CDR2 sequences are SGHTA and FQGNSA. This CDR3 has 16 amino acids. The CDR3 sequence is CASSLTSGIGTDTQYF. CDR3 bases: TGTGCCAGCAGCTTAACTAGCGGGATAGGCACAGATACGCAGTATTTT.

This clonotype was seen at least ten times. This chain connects TRBV20-1 to TRBJ2-1, with D tentatively TRBD1 (6 bases). The ends were cut back, 4 bases at V and 7 bases at J, with 23 bases in the middle. CDR3 length equals 16 residues. Germline CDR1 DFQATT, CDR2 SNEGSKA (reference sequence). CDR3 region: CSAIPPRGFSRNEQFF. The CDR3 bases are TGCAGTGCTATCCCCCCGAGGGGGTTTTCTAGGAATGAGCAGTTCTTC.

This clonotype has only a few counts. With a much larger clone just one base away, this may be a read error. The chain joins TRBV5-1 to TRBJ2-1, with TRBD2 matching 9 bases. V lost 1 base, J lost 8 bases, and 13 bases stayed unmatched. This CDR3 region has 17 residues. Per germline, CDR1 SGHRS and CDR2 YFSETQ. In DNA form, the CDR3 reads TGCGCCAGCAGCTTGAGATACTGGCTAGCGGGATTGTATGAGCAGTTCTTC. Its protein product is CASSLRYWLAGLYEQFF.